The clone carrying this T cell receptor beta chain has ten or more counts. Antigen specificity is unknown. This record belongs to a study of tumor and adjacent non-tumor tissue in lung cancer. Study summary: Some 4.2 million productive TCRbeta reads were obtained per sample on average. Study-level findings and limits: Tumor TCR diversity, when higher, was linked to shorter survival.

No cell sorting was done before RNA was extracted from the tissue. Distant lung tissue was collected more than 3 cm away from the tumor edge. Newly diagnosed lung cancer patients had thoracic surgery in China, August–late 2014, without prior chemotherapy. A modified ARM-PCR protocol with three rounds of nested PCR amplified TCRbeta. TCRdb analysed the multiplex PCR reads with MiXCR anew, one entry per CDR3 protein. Among tens of thousands of distinct CDR3 sequences listed, around 80% were seen once. The source is a man aged 60 to 75 with non-small cell lung cancer. The sequenced sample was distant non-tumor lung tissue.

The CDR3, as DNA: TGTGCCAGCAGCTCTAGACAGTTCACCGGGGAGCTGTTTTTT. This translates into CASSSRQFTGELFF. The chain couples TRBV7-9 to TRBJ2-2, with D possibly being TRBD1 (5 bases). Trimming pared 4 bases from V and 4 bases from J, leaving 10 bases between. The CDR3 spans 14 residues. Germline loops: CDR1 SEHNR, CDR2 FQNEAQ (reference sequence).